These T cell receptor beta chains were read from a single sample in a study of T cells in Graves' hyperthyroidism and ophthalmopathy. Each CDR3 protein gets one entry after TCRdb re-called the multiplex PCR reads with MiXCR. The sample records approximately 320,000 distinct CDR3 sequences, roughly 15% being singletons. Sequencing was carried out using blood. The receptors shown here come from a young man with Graves' hyperthyroidism. Each CDR3 is given with its conserved first and last residue. The D gene is left open where the match is weak. The size of a clone is reported for some rows only, either as once, few or many, or as a class for expanded clones.

cdr3_nt	cdr3_aa	cdr3_length	v_call	d_call	clone_size	j_call
TGTGCCAGCAGCTTCCTCGGACAACGATCCTACGAGCAGTACTTC	CASSFLGQRSYEQYF	15	TRBV11-3	.	many	TRBJ2-7
TGTGCCAGCAGTTTATTTGGGCGCGGATACGAGCAGTACTTC	CASSLFGRGYEQYF	14	TRBV12-3/TRBV12-4	.	few	TRBJ2-7
TGCAGTGCTAGACAGATGAACACTGAAGCTTTCTTT	CSARQMNTEAFF	12	TRBV20-1	.	.	TRBJ1-1
TGTGCCAGCATTTCAGTACAGGGAGACTATGGCTACACCTTC	CASISVQGDYGYTF	14	TRBV7-2	.	many	TRBJ1-2
TGTGCCACCGGACAGGCTGCTGGAAACACCATATATTTT	CATGQAAGNTIYF	13	TRBV12-3/TRBV12-4	TRBD1	.	TRBJ1-3
TGTGCCATCAGTGAGTCGGCCGGTTTTAACTATGGCTACACCTTC	CAISESAGFNYGYTF	15	TRBV10-3	.	.	TRBJ1-2
TGTGCTAGTGGTTTGGAGACAGGGGTCGCGCCCCAAGAGACCCAGTACTTC	CASGLETGVAPQETQYF	17	TRBV12-5	TRBD1	many	TRBJ2-5
TGCAGCGTTGTTGGAGGCCCTGAAGAGACCCAGTACTTC	CSVVGGPEETQYF	13	TRBV29-1	.	.	TRBJ2-5
TGCGCCAGCAGCACGGGTGAGGTATGGGAGCAGTTCTTC	CASSTGEVWEQFF	13	TRBV5-1	.	.	TRBJ2-1
TGCGCCAGCAGCCACCTAGGACTAGCGGGAGCGCTCAGGGGCGAGCAGTACTTC	CASSHLGLAGALRGEQYF	18	TRBV4-1	TRBD2	many	TRBJ2-7
TGTGCCAGCAGCCGTAAAATGTACACTGAAGCTTTCTTT	CASSRKMYTEAFF	13	TRBV6-1	.	few	TRBJ1-1
TGTGCCAGCAGGGGGACAGGGGGAAACACTGAAGCTTTCTTT	CASRGTGGNTEAFF	14	TRBV5-5	TRBD1	once	TRBJ1-1
TGCAGTGCTAGAGTGGAGAGCTCCTACAATGAGCAGTTCTTC	CSARVESSYNEQFF	14	TRBV20-1	.	.	TRBJ2-1
TGTGCCACCAGTGATACGACCACAGATCCTAGCAATCAGCCCCAGCATTTT	CATSDTTTDPSNQPQHF	17	TRBV24-1	.	.	TRBJ1-5
TGTGCCTGGATATCCGGGACCTACGAGCAGTACTTC	CAWISGTYEQYF	12	TRBV30	.	many	TRBJ2-7
TGCGCCAGCAGCCCGAGAACCACTGGATCCAATGAGCAGTTCTTC	CASSPRTTGSNEQFF	15	TRBV5-1	.	.	TRBJ2-1
TGTGCCAGCAGTTTCGGTCGGAGATATGGCTACACCTTC	CASSFGRRYGYTF	13	TRBV28	.	many	TRBJ1-2
TGCGCCAGCAGCCAGCCGGGACAGCTCTATGGCTACACCTTC	CASSQPGQLYGYTF	14	TRBV4-1	TRBD1	once	TRBJ1-2
TGCGCCAGCAGCCAAGATTTTATAGGGACGGGCTCCTACGAGCAGTACTTC	CASSQDFIGTGSYEQYF	17	TRBV4-1	.	.	TRBJ2-7
TGTGCCATCAGTGACCCGGTTGGCAGAGAATCACCCCTCCACTTT	CAISDPVGRESPLHF	15	TRBV10-3	.	few	TRBJ1-6
TGCGCCAGCAGCCAAGATCTTGGGCAGTCGTCCTACAATGAGCAGTTCTTC	CASSQDLGQSSYNEQFF	17	TRBV4-1	.	.	TRBJ2-1
TGTGCCATTGGGCCTAGCTCCTCCGAGCAGTACTTC	CAIGPSSSEQYF	12	TRBV10-3	.	many	TRBJ2-7
TGTGCCAGCAGTCCGACAGGGGGTGTGCTAGAGACCCAGTACTTC	CASSPTGGVLETQYF	15	TRBV12-3/TRBV12-4	TRBD1	many	TRBJ2-5
TGCGCCAGCAGCTTGGAGCGGACAGGGTTTACTGAAGCTTTCTTT	CASSLERTGFTEAFF	15	TRBV5-1	TRBD1	few	TRBJ1-1
TGTGCCAGCAGCCTCGGGGCCGGGACAGGGGGTCGGAACGAGCAGTACTTC	CASSLGAGTGGRNEQYF	17	TRBV3-1	TRBD1	.	TRBJ2-7
TGCGCCAGCAGCTTGGATGGCCGGTCCCAGCATTTT	CASSLDGRSQHF	12	TRBV5-1	.	many	TRBJ1-5
TGTGCCACCAGCAGAGTTTTAGGCGGGAGTGACACCGGGGAGCTGTTTTTT	CATSRVLGGSDTGELFF	17	TRBV15	TRBD2	few	TRBJ2-2
TGCGCCAGCAGCCTAGGAGACGGCTACTACGAGCAGTACTTC	CASSLGDGYYEQYF	14	TRBV5-1	.	many	TRBJ2-7
TGTGCCAGCAGCTTGGGCAGCACTATAACCTACGAGCAGTACTTC	CASSLGSTITYEQYF	15	TRBV7-9	.	.	TRBJ2-7
TGTGCCAGCAGTGAGGAAGAGACCCAGTACTTC	CASSEEETQYF	11	TRBV2	.	many	TRBJ2-5
TGTGCCAGTAGTACTACGGGAAAGAGTGAGCAGTTCTTC	CASSTTGKSEQFF	13	TRBV19	.	few	TRBJ2-1
TGTGCCAGCAGCCCCCCAGCGGGAGGAGGATCTTGGGCAGATACGCAGTATTTT	CASSPPAGGGSWADTQYF	18	TRBV28	TRBD2	many	TRBJ2-3
TGTGCCAGCAGCGTAGCTACTGGCGGGAGTGCCACCGAGCAGTACTTC	CASSVATGGSATEQYF	16	TRBV9	TRBD2	few	TRBJ2-7
TGTGCCAGCACCCCTAGCGGGAGGGCCGAGACCTACGAGCAGTACTTC	CASTPSGRAETYEQYF	16	TRBV28	TRBD2	few	TRBJ2-7
TGTGCCTTTACAGGGACAGGGAGGTTCTACACTGAAGCTTTCTTT	CAFTGTGRFYTEAFF	15	TRBV30	TRBD1	many	TRBJ1-1
TGTGCCAGCAGTCAAAACCCGGGACAGGGACCAAACATTCAGTACTTC	CASSQNPGQGPNIQYF	16	TRBV6-4	TRBD1	few	TRBJ2-4
TGCGCCAGCAGCCAAGATTGGCAGGAAAGGTCCTACGAGCAGTACTTC	CASSQDWQERSYEQYF	16	TRBV4-1	.	.	TRBJ2-7
TGTGCCAGCACCGGGCTAGCGGGTAACAATGAGCAGTTCTTC	CASTGLAGNNEQFF	14	TRBV27	TRBD2	many	TRBJ2-1
TGCAGTGCCCTCGACAGGGGAGGTTCACCCCTCCACTTT	CSALDRGGSPLHF	13	TRBV20-1	TRBD1	few	TRBJ1-6
TGTGCCAGCAGTCGCCTAGATACGCAGTATTTT	CASSRLDTQYF	11	TRBV12-3/TRBV12-4	.	many	TRBJ2-3
TGCAGTGCTAGCACGAGGGGGCTGACTGGCTACACCTTC	CSASTRGLTGYTF	13	TRBV20-1	TRBD1	many	TRBJ1-2
TGTGCCAGCAGCTTGGACAGGGGTAGTTTCAATGAGCAGTTCTTC	CASSLDRGSFNEQFF	15	TRBV7-9	TRBD1	.	TRBJ2-1
TGTGCCAGTAACACGGGACTAGCGGATTACAATGAGCAGTTCTTC	CASNTGLADYNEQFF	15	TRBV19	TRBD2	few	TRBJ2-1
TGTGCCAGCAGCTTAGGGGGGGCAGGGGGAAACACCATATATTTT	CASSLGGAGGNTIYF	15	TRBV7-9	.	.	TRBJ1-3
TGTGCCACCAGTGACTATCCCCGGGCAGGATACACCGGGGAGCTGTTTTTT	CATSDYPRAGYTGELFF	17	TRBV24-1	.	few	TRBJ2-2
TGTGCCAGCAGCTCCCTGGGACTGACGAGCTCCTACAATGAGCAGTTCTTC	CASSSLGLTSSYNEQFF	17	TRBV7-3	.	few	TRBJ2-1
TGTGCCAACAGCTTAGGGTCAGGGGAAGATTATGGCTACACCTTC	CANSLGSGEDYGYTF	15	TRBV7-9	.	once	TRBJ1-2
TGTGCCAGCAGCTTATCTCGGGCCACTGAAGCTTTCTTT	CASSLSRATEAFF	13	TRBV7-9	.	few	TRBJ1-1
TGTGCCAGCAGTGAATGGGGCGGCGGGGCCGGGGAGCTGTTTTTT	CASSEWGGGAGELFF	15	TRBV2	.	many	TRBJ2-2
TGTGCCAGCAGCTTAGGTTTGAGCCAGCCCCAGCATTTT	CASSLGLSQPQHF	13	TRBV7-9	.	few	TRBJ1-5
TGTGCCAGCAGCCAAGGACCAACTAGTTCCTACGAGCAGTACTTC	CASSQGPTSSYEQYF	15	TRBV3-1	.	once	TRBJ2-7